These T cell receptor beta chains were read from a single sample in a study of beta chain features in type 1 diabetes. Measured with immunoSEQ multiplex PCR; TCRdb has only the in-frame clones, and not every one. The table lists hundreds of thousands of clones, about an eighth of them singletons. What was sequenced was naive CD4+ T cells from blood. The origin of the receptors is a woman between 18 and 29 years old in good health. The CDR3 runs from the conserved cysteine through the conserved F or W. Fields, in order: V gene, J gene, D gene, clone size, CDR3 protein, CDR3 DNA. D genes are given only for firm matches. The size of a clone is reported for some rows only, either as once, few or many, or as a class for expanded clones.

V gene: TRBV4-2; J gene: TRBJ1-1; D gene: TRBD1; clone size: few; CDR3 protein: CASSLLDRGNTEAFF; CDR3 DNA: TGTGCCAGCAGCCTTCTGGACAGGGGTAACACTGAAGCTTTCTTT
V gene: TRBV10-3; J gene: TRBJ1-2; D gene: -; clone size: -; CDR3 protein: CAITASLNYGYTF; CDR3 DNA: TGTGCCATCACGGCCAGCCTGAACTATGGCTACACCTTC
V gene: TRBV30; J gene: TRBJ2-5; D gene: -; clone size: -; CDR3 protein: CAWSLTGDGTQYF; CDR3 DNA: TGTGCCTGGAGTCTAACAGGCGACGGGACCCAGTACTTC
V gene: TRBV5-1; J gene: TRBJ1-5; D gene: TRBD1; clone size: -; CDR3 protein: CASSKDRGDQPQHF; CDR3 DNA: TGCGCCAGCAGCAAGGACAGGGGTGATCAGCCCCAGCATTTT
V gene: TRBV7-2; J gene: TRBJ1-4; D gene: TRBD1; clone size: few; CDR3 protein: CASSRQGTPATNEKLFF; CDR3 DNA: TGTGCCAGCAGCCGACAGGGGACTCCCGCAACTAATGAAAAACTGTTTTTT
V gene: TRBV4-1; J gene: TRBJ2-5; D gene: -; clone size: -; CDR3 protein: CASSRMGLGRSETQYF; CDR3 DNA: TGCGCCAGCAGCCGGATGGGATTGGGTAGGTCAGAGACCCAGTACTTC
V gene: TRBV7-9; J gene: TRBJ1-4; D gene: TRBD1; clone size: -; CDR3 protein: CASSNTGGDEKLFF; CDR3 DNA: TGTGCCAGCAGCAATACAGGGGGTGATGAAAAACTGTTTTTT
V gene: TRBV11-2; J gene: TRBJ2-3; D gene: TRBD2; clone size: few; CDR3 protein: CASSLGTTNVADTQYF; CDR3 DNA: TGTGCCAGCAGCTTGGGGACTACAAACGTCGCAGATACGCAGTATTTT
V gene: TRBV9; J gene: TRBJ2-3; D gene: TRBD2; clone size: few; CDR3 protein: CASSFRAGGATDTQYF; CDR3 DNA: TGTGCCAGCAGCTTCCGGGCGGGAGGGGCCACAGATACGCAGTATTTT
V gene: TRBV9; J gene: TRBJ2-1; D gene: -; clone size: few; CDR3 protein: CASSVGALNEQFF; CDR3 DNA: TGTGCCAGCAGCGTAGGGGCCCTAAATGAGCAGTTCTTC
V gene: TRBV15; J gene: TRBJ2-5; D gene: -; clone size: -; CDR3 protein: CATSRNSRETQYF; CDR3 DNA: TGTGCCACCAGCAGAAACTCGAGGGAGACCCAGTACTTC
V gene: TRBV4-1; J gene: TRBJ1-4; D gene: -; clone size: -; CDR3 protein: CASSQPVMNEKLFF; CDR3 DNA: TGCGCCAGCAGCCAACCGGTAATGAATGAAAAACTGTTTTTT
V gene: TRBV28; J gene: TRBJ1-1; D gene: -; clone size: few; CDR3 protein: CASSYGPTEAFF; CDR3 DNA: TGTGCCAGCAGCTACGGACCCACTGAAGCTTTCTTT
V gene: TRBV5-1; J gene: TRBJ2-1; D gene: -; clone size: few; CDR3 protein: CASSGGPANNEQFF; CDR3 DNA: TGCGCCAGCAGCGGAGGCCCAGCCAACAATGAGCAGTTCTTC
V gene: TRBV18; J gene: TRBJ2-3; D gene: -; clone size: -; CDR3 protein: CASSPTGTDTQYF; CDR3 DNA: TGTGCCAGCTCACCAACCGGCACAGATACGCAGTATTTT
V gene: TRBV7-2; J gene: TRBJ2-4; D gene: -; clone size: -; CDR3 protein: CASTLVGFSENIQYF; CDR3 DNA: TGTGCCAGCACCTTAGTCGGGTTTTCAGAAAACATTCAGTACTTC
V gene: TRBV29-1; J gene: TRBJ2-2; D gene: -; clone size: few; CDR3 protein: CSVEGKRGVGELFF; CDR3 DNA: TGCAGCGTTGAAGGGAAAAGAGGAGTCGGGGAGCTGTTTTTT
V gene: TRBV9; J gene: TRBJ2-2; D gene: -; clone size: -; CDR3 protein: CASSVDGPNTGELFF; CDR3 DNA: TGTGCCAGCAGCGTAGACGGACCGAACACCGGGGAGCTGTTTTTT
V gene: TRBV7-9; J gene: TRBJ2-5; D gene: TRBD2; clone size: few; CDR3 protein: CASSRLTGTKFGETQYF; CDR3 DNA: TGTGCCAGCAGCCGACTCACCGGGACTAAATTTGGAGAGACCCAGTACTTC
V gene: TRBV11-2; J gene: TRBJ2-3; D gene: TRBD2; clone size: -; CDR3 protein: CASSQDRTSGRYTDTQYF; CDR3 DNA: TGTGCCAGCAGTCAAGATCGGACTAGCGGACGATACACAGATACGCAGTATTTT
V gene: TRBV6-5; J gene: TRBJ1-2; D gene: -; clone size: -; CDR3 protein: CASSYLMGGYTF; CDR3 DNA: TGTGCCAGCAGTTACCTTATGGGTGGCTACACCTTC
V gene: TRBV7-3; J gene: TRBJ2-1; D gene: -; clone size: few; CDR3 protein: CASSLTYNEQFF; CDR3 DNA: TGTGCCAGCAGCTTAACTTACAATGAGCAGTTCTTC
V gene: TRBV7-9; J gene: TRBJ2-5; D gene: -; clone size: -; CDR3 protein: CASSRGLPGGETQYF; CDR3 DNA: TGTGCCAGCAGCCGGGGGCTCCCCGGAGGAGAGACCCAGTACTTC
V gene: TRBV7-9; J gene: TRBJ2-7; D gene: -; clone size: -; CDR3 protein: CASSLGGTRYEQYF; CDR3 DNA: TGTGCCAGCAGCTTAGGAGGGACTCGCTACGAGCAGTACTTC
V gene: TRBV30; J gene: TRBJ2-2; D gene: TRBD1; clone size: few; CDR3 protein: CAYLDRATGELFF; CDR3 DNA: TGTGCCTACTTGGACAGGGCGACCGGGGAGCTGTTTTTT
V gene: TRBV7-3; J gene: TRBJ2-2; D gene: -; clone size: -; CDR3 protein: CASRLGPNTGELFF; CDR3 DNA: TGTGCCAGCAGGCTGGGACCGAACACCGGGGAGCTGTTTTTT
V gene: TRBV2; J gene: TRBJ1-2; D gene: TRBD1; clone size: few; CDR3 protein: CASSRDRANYGYTF; CDR3 DNA: TGTGCCAGCAGCCGGGACAGGGCTAACTATGGCTACACCTTC